This T cell receptor (beta chain) was recovered during a study of cytomegalovirus exposure and HLA in healthy donors. Study as a whole: The 130 or so validation repertoires, a later analysis reported, used the same platform as the approximately 670 repertoires from the first cohort.

General study points: The study listed around 150 cytomegalovirus-associated TCR beta chains. Accounts indicate the classifier identified cytomegalovirus status with strong specificity and sensitivity.

Some clones are missing from TCRdb's copy, which holds only in-frame ones; the method was immunoSEQ multiplex PCR. The sample holds 80,000 to 100,000 clones, 70% to 90% seen once. The donors were part of the validation cohort of roughly 110 subjects. That cohort was separate from the first cohort, which comprised about 730 subjects. V lost 4 bases and J lost 3, with 14 bases in between. CDR1 and CDR2 (germline): SGHDT, YYEEEE. The CDR3 extends over 15 amino acids. Details on this clone: Its antigen is unidentified.

This chain connects TRBV5-6 to TRBJ1-5, with D possibly being TRBD1 (6 bases). The source material was PBMCs. This sequence originates from a woman between 25 and 40 years old in good health and CMV-seronegative. The CDR3 protein is CASSRTGQINQPQHF. In nucleotides, the CDR3 is TGTGCCAGCAGCAGGACTGGACAGATCAATCAGCCCCAGCATTTT.